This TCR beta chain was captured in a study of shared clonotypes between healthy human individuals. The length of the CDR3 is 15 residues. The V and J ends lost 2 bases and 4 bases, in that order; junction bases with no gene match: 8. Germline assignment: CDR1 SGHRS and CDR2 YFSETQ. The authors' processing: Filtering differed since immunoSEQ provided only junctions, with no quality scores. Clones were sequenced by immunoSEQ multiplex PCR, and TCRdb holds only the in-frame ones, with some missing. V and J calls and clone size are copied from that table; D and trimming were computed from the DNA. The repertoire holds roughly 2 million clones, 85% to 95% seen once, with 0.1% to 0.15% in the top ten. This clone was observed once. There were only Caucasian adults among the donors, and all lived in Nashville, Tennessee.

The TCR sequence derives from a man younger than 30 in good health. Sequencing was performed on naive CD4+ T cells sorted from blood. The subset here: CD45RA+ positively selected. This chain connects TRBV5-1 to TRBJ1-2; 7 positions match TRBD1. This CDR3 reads CASSFLQGNVYGYTF. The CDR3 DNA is TGCGCCAGCAGCTTCTTACAGGGGAACGTCTATGGCTACACCTTC.